These T cell receptor beta chains were read from a single sample in a study of blood T cell repertoires in COVID-19. Sequenced by immunoSEQ multiplex PCR; TCRdb stores in-frame clones only, minus some. The sample holds some 150,000 clones, roughly 87% seen once. Sequencing was done on a sample of peripheral blood. These receptors came from a woman in her fifties or sixties who had recovered from COVID-19. Each CDR3 is given with its conserved first and last residue. A D gene is named only where the DNA matches it firmly. Rows may omit the clone size; those that give it use once, few, many or a size class.

clone size,V gene,D gene,J gene,CDR3 DNA,CDR3 protein
NA,TRBV19,TRBD1,TRBJ1-3,TGTGCCAGTCTGGGACAGGGTTCTGGAAACACCATATATTTT,CASLGQGSGNTIYF
NA,TRBV4-1,NA,TRBJ2-3,TGCGCCAGCAGCCAAGATGAACAACAAAACCCGCCAGATACGCAGTATTTT,CASSQDEQQNPPDTQYF
NA,TRBV6-6,TRBD1,TRBJ2-7,TGTGCCAGCAGTCGGGGGGACAGGGGCGCATACTTC,CASSRGDRGAYF
NA,TRBV5-4,NA,TRBJ2-7,TGTGCCAGCAGCTCGACAGTGGTGGGGAACGAGCAGTACTTC,CASSSTVVGNEQYF
NA,TRBV30,TRBD1,TRBJ1-2,TGTGCCAGTGGACAGGGTTGGTTTCCGGGCTACACCTTC,CASGQGWFPGYTF
many,TRBV7-9,NA,TRBJ1-2,TGTGCCAGCAGCCCCTCGACAGGCGTCTATGGCTACACCTTC,CASSPSTGVYGYTF
NA,TRBV2,NA,TRBJ1-2,TGTGCCAGCAGTCAACGGGCCAACTCCCCTTGGGAGACGGGCTACACCTTC,CASSQRANSPWETGYTF
once,TRBV29-1,NA,TRBJ1-1,TGCAGCGTTGTGGTAAAGTTGAGTATGAACACTGAAGCTTTCTTT,CSVVVKLSMNTEAFF
NA,TRBV4-2,TRBD2,TRBJ2-1,TGTGCCAGCAGCCAACCGGGACTAGTATCCGAGCAGTTCTTC,CASSQPGLVSEQFF
NA,TRBV11-1,NA,TRBJ2-5,TGTGCCAGCAGCCCTGGGGGGGGCGCCGGGCAAGAGACCCAGTACTTC,CASSPGGGAGQETQYF
NA,TRBV5-1,TRBD1,TRBJ2-6,TGCGCCAGCAGCGGTTGGACAGGGCATTCTGGGGCCAACGTCCTGACTTTC,CASSGWTGHSGANVLTF
NA,TRBV12-3/TRBV12-4,NA,TRBJ1-3,TGTGCCAGCAGCCCGCAGGATGGAAACACCATATATTTT,CASSPQDGNTIYF
NA,TRBV7-8,TRBD2,TRBJ2-3,TGTGCCAGCAGCCCCCTTGGGGGGGTTAGTGCAGATACGCAGTATTTT,CASSPLGGVSADTQYF
once,TRBV1,NA,TRBJ1-2,TGCACCAGCAGCCCAGGAGGACAGGGGGTTTTGGGATGTGGCTACACCTTC,CTSSPGGQGVLGCGYTF
NA,TRBV7-2,TRBD2,TRBJ2-5,TGTGCCAGCAGCTTTACCTTTGGAAGCGGGGGGGAGACCCAGTACTTC,CASSFTFGSGGETQYF
NA,TRBV5-6,NA,TRBJ1-2,TGTGCCAGCAGCTTAGGGGACTATGGCTACACCTTC,CASSLGDYGYTF
NA,TRBV10-3,NA,TRBJ1-1,TGTGCCCGGGGAGCAAACACTGAAGCTTTCTTT,CARGANTEAFF
NA,TRBV11-2,TRBD1,TRBJ2-7,TGTGCCAGCAGCTTTGACAGGGGTCGGGAGCAGTACTTC,CASSFDRGREQYF
NA,TRBV7-9,NA,TRBJ1-3,TGTGCCAGCAGCTTACAGGGGCGACCCTCTGGAAACACCATATATTTT,CASSLQGRPSGNTIYF
NA,TRBV6-2/TRBV6-3,NA,TRBJ2-5,TGTGCCAGCAGTTCACGGGGGGAGACCCAGTACTTC,CASSSRGETQYF
NA,TRBV27,NA,TRBJ2-3,TGTGCCAGCAGTGCTATCCCCCAAGCGGATACGCAGTATTTT,CASSAIPQADTQYF
once,TRBV19,TRBD1,TRBJ1-3,TGTGCCAGTAGCCCGACAGGGACTGGAAACACCATATATTTT,CASSPTGTGNTIYF
once,TRBV5-1,NA,TRBJ2-5,TGCGCCAGCAGCTTGGGAGGGTTCGAAGAGACCCAGTACTTC,CASSLGGFEETQYF
NA,TRBV10-3,NA,TRBJ1-2,TGTGCCATGGACTTCTCTGAGGGCTATGGCTACACCTTC,CAMDFSEGYGYTF
NA,TRBV28,NA,TRBJ1-2,TGTGCCAGCAGTTTCCGGGGAGTTACTAACTATGGCTACACCTTC,CASSFRGVTNYGYTF
NA,TRBV19,TRBD2,TRBJ2-1,TGTGCCAGTAGTATTTTCGCCAGCGGGGGTACTTACAATGAGCAGTTCTTC,CASSIFASGGTYNEQFF
NA,TRBV6-4,TRBD2,TRBJ2-3,TGTGCCAGCAGTGACGTAGCGGGGGTCGCAGATACGCAGTATTTT,CASSDVAGVADTQYF
NA,TRBV12-3/TRBV12-4,TRBD1,TRBJ1-1,TGTGCCAGCAGTACTACAGGGGGCACTGAAGCTTTCTTT,CASSTTGGTEAFF
once,TRBV10-3,NA,TRBJ1-1,TGTGCCATCAGTGAGCGGCAGGGGACTGAAGCTTTCTTT,CAISERQGTEAFF
NA,TRBV4-1,NA,TRBJ1-2,TGCGCCAGCAGCCAAGGTCCAGCTAACTATGGCTACACCTTC,CASSQGPANYGYTF
NA,TRBV24-1,NA,TRBJ1-5,TGTGCCACCAGTGATGTAATGCAGGGCCCCGCTTATAGCAATCAGCCCCAGCATTTT,CATSDVMQGPAYSNQPQHF
NA,TRBV5-1,TRBD1,TRBJ1-1,TGCGCCAGCAGCCCTGACAGGGTGGCCACTGAAGCTTTCTTT,CASSPDRVATEAFF
NA,TRBV7-8,NA,TRBJ2-7,TGTGCCAGCAGCTTAACGCCAGGAGGTGTCTACGAGCAGTACTTC,CASSLTPGGVYEQYF
NA,TRBV5-1,TRBD2,TRBJ2-3,TGCGCCAGCAGCCTCGGGACTAGCGCAGTGAGCACAGATACGCAGTATTTT,CASSLGTSAVSTDTQYF
NA,TRBV4-2,NA,TRBJ1-4,TGTGCCAGCAGCCAAGATCTAACAGCTGTATATGAAAAACTGTTTTTT,CASSQDLTAVYEKLFF
NA,TRBV5-1,TRBD1,TRBJ1-1,TGCGCCAGCAGCGGGACAGGGGACAATCCTGAAGCTTTCTTT,CASSGTGDNPEAFF
NA,TRBV7-8,NA,TRBJ2-5,TGTGCCAGCAGCTTAGTTAGTGGGCAGGTCTTCGGTGAGACCCAGTACTTC,CASSLVSGQVFGETQYF
NA,TRBV5-6,TRBD2,TRBJ2-5,TGTGCCAGCAGCTATGGACTAGCGCAAGAGACCCAGTACTTC,CASSYGLAQETQYF
NA,TRBV18,TRBD1,TRBJ1-4,TGTGCCAGCTCACGCGGGACAGGGGAAGGTGAAAAACTGTTTTTT,CASSRGTGEGEKLFF
NA,TRBV7-9,TRBD2,TRBJ2-1,TGTGCCAGCAGTCCTAGCGGGGCGACTGTATACAATGAGCAGTTCTTC,CASSPSGATVYNEQFF